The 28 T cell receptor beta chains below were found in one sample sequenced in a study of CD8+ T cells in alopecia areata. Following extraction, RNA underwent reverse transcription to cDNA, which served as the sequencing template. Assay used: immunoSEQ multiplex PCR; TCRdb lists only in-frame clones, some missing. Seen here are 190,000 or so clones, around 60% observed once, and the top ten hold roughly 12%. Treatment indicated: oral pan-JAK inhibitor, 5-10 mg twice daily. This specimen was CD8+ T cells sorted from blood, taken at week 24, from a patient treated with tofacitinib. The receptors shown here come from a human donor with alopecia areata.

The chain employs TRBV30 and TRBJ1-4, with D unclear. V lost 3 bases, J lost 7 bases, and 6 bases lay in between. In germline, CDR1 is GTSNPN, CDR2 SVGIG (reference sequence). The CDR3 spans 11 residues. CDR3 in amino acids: CAWRAGEKLFF. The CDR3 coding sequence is TGTGCCTGGAGGGCCGGTGAAAAACTGTTTTTT.

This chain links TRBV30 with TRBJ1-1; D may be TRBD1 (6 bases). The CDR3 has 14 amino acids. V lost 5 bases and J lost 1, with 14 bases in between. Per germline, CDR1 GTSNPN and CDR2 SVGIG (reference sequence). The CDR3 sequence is CAWGGVIPNTEAFF. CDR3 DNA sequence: TGTGCCTGGGGGGGCGTCATACCGAACACTGAAGCTTTCTTT.

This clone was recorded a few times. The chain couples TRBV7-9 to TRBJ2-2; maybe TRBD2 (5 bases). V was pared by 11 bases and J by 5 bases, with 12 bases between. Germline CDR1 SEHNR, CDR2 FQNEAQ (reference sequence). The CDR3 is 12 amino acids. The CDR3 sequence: CASGWRTGELFF. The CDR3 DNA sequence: TGTGCCTCCGGGTGGAGGACCGGGGAGCTGTTTTTT.

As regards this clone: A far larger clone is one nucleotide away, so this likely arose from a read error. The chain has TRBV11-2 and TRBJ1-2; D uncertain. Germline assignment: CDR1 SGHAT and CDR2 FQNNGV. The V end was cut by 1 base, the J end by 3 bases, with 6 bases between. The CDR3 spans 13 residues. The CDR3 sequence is CASSLGQDYGYTF. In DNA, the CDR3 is TGTGCCAGCAGCTTAGGGCAAGACTATGGCTACACCTTC.

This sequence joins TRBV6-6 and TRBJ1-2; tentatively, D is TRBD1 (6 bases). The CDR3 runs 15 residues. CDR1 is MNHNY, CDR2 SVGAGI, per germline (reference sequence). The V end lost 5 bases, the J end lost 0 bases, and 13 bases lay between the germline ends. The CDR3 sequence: CASSGQLWANYGYTF. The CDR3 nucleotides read TGTGCCAGCAGTGGACAGCTTTGGGCTAACTATGGCTACACCTTC.

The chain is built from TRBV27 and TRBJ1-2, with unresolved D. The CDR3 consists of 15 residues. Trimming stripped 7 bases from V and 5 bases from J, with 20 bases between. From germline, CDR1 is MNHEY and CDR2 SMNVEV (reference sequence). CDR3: CASNPDIRGVYGYTF. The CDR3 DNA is TGTGCCAGCAACCCCGATATTAGAGGCGTTTATGGCTACACCTTC.

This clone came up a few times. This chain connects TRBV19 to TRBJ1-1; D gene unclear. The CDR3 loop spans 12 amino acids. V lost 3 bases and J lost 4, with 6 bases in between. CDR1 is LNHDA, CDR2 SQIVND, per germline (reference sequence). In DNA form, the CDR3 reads TGTGCCAGTAGTATGGGGAGCACTGAAGCTTTCTTT. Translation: CASSMGSTEAFF.

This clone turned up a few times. The CDR3 sequence: CASSFGYSGGGEQFF. DNA for the CDR3: TGTGCCAGCAGCTTTGGGTATAGCGGGGGTGGGGAGCAGTTCTTC. The gene calls are TRBV11-2 and TRBJ2-1; 9 bases are a match to TRBD2. Germline assignment: CDR1 SGHAT and CDR2 FQNNGV. CDR3 length equals 15 residues. V was clipped by 3 bases and J by 10 bases; unmatched bases: 10.

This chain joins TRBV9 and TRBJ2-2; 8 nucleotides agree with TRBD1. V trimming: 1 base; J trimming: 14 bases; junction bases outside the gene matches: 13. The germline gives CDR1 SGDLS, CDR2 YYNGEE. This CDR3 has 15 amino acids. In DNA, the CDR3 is TGTGCCAGCAGCGTAAGGCAGACAGGGGCCCTTCCTCTGTTTTTT. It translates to CASSVRQTGALPLFF.

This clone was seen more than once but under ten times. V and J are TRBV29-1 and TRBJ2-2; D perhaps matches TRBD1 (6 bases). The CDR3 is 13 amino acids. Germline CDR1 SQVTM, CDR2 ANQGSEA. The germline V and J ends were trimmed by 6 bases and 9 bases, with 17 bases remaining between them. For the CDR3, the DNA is TGCAGCGTCGAGAGGGTTGGGGGCCGGGAGCTGTTTTTT. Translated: CSVERVGGRELFF.

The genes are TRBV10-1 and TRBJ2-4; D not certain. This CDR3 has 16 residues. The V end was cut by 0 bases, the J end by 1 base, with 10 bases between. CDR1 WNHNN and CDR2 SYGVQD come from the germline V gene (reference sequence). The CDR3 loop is CASSESSHGAKNIQYF. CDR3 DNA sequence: TGCGCCAGCAGTGAGTCGTCCCATGGGGCCAAAAACATTCAGTACTTC.

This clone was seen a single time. CDR3 DNA sequence: TGTGCCAGCAGCCAAGGGTCTGCCCGCTCTGGGGCCAACGTCCTGACTTTC. Residues: CASSQGSARSGANVLTF. This chain links TRBV4-2 with TRBJ2-6; D unclear. The germline gives CDR1 LGHNA, CDR2 YNFKEQ. This CDR3 contains 17 residues. Trimming stripped 1 base from V and 0 bases from J, with 10 bases between.

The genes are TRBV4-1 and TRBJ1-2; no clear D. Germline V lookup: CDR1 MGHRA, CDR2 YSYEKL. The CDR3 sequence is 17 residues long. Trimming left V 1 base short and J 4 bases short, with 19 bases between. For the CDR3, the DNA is TGCGCCAGCAGCCAAGGGTTCTTTAAGGGATTCGGCTATGGCTACACCTTC. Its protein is CASSQGFFKGFGYGYTF.

The CDR3 region is CASSSGTSSSYEQYF. In DNA form, the CDR3 reads TGTGCCAGCAGTTCCGGTACAAGTAGCTCCTACGAGCAGTACTTC. This sequence joins TRBV5-6 and TRBJ2-7; no reliable D call. V was cut by 5 bases and J by 0 bases, with 15 bases left in between. This CDR3 region has 15 residues. Germline values: CDR1 SGHDT, CDR2 YYEEEE. Together with reference TRBV5-6 and TRBJ2-7, the CDR3 gives the full variable domain: DAGVTQSPTHLIKTRGQQVTLRCSPKSGHDTVSWYQQALGQGPQFIFQYYEEEERQRGNFPDRFSGHQFPNYSSELNVNALLLGDSALYLCASSSGTSSSYEQYFGPGTRLTVT.

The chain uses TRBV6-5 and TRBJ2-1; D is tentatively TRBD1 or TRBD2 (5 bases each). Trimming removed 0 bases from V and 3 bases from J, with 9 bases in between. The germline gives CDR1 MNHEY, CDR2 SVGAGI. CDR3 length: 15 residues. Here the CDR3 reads CASSYSGGFYNEQFF. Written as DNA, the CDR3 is TGTGCCAGCAGTTACTCTGGGGGTTTCTACAATGAGCAGTTCTTC.

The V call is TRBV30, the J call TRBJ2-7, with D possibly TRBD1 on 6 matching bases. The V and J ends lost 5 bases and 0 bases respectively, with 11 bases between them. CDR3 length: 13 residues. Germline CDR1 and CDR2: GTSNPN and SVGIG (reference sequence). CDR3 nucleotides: TGTGCCTGGGTGAAGGACAGCTCCTACGAGCAGTACTTC. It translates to CAWVKDSSYEQYF. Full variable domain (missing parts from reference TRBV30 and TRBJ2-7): SQTIHQWPATLVQPVGSPLSLECTVEGTSNPNLYWYRQAAGRGLQLLFYSVGIGQISSEVPQNLSASRPQDRQFILSSKKLLLSDSGFYLCAWVKDSSYEQYFGPGTRLTVT.

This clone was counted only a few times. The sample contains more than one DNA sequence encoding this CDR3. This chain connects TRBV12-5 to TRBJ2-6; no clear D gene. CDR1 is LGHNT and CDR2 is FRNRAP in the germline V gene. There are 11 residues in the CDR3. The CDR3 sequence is CASSGANVLTF. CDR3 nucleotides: TGTGCGAGCTCTGGGGCCAACGTCCTGACTTTC.

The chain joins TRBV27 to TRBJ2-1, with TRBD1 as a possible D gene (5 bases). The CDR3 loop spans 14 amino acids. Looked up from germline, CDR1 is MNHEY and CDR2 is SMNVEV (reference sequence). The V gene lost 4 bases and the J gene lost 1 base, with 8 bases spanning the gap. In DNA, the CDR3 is TGTGCCAGCAGTTGGGGCACGTCCTACAATGAGCAGTTCTTC. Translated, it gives CASSWGTSYNEQFF.

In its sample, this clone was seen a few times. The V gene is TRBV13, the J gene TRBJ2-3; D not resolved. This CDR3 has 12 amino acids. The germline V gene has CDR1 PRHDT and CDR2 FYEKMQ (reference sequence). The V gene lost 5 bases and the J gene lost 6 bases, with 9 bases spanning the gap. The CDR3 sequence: CASSLLTDTQYF. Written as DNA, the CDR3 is TGTGCCAGCAGCCTACTTACGGATACGCAGTATTTT.

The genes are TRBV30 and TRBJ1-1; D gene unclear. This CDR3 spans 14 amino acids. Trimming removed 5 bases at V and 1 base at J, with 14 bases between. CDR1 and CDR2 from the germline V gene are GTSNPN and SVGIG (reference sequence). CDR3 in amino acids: CAWDVESPNTEAFF. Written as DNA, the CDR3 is TGTGCCTGGGACGTGGAGTCACCGAACACTGAAGCTTTCTTT.

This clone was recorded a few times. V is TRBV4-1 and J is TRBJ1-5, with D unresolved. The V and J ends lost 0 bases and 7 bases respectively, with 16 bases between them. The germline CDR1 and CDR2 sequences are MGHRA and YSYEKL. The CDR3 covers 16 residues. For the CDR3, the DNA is TGCGCCAGCAGCCAAGACAGCTCCCCGCGGAGGCAGCCCCAGCATTTT. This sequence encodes CASSQDSSPRRQPQHF.

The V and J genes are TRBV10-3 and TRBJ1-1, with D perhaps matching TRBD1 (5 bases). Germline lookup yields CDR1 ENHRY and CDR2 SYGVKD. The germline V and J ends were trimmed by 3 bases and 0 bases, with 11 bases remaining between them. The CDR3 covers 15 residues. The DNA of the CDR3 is TGTGCCATCAGTGAATTCCAGGGTTTGAACACTGAAGCTTTCTTT. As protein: CAISEFQGLNTEAFF.

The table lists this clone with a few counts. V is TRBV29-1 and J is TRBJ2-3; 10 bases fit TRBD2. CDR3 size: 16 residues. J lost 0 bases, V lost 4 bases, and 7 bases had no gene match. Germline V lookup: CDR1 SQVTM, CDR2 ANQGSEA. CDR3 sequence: CSVVLAGDRSTDTQYF. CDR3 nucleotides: TGCAGCGTTGTCCTAGCGGGGGACCGAAGCACAGATACGCAGTATTTT.

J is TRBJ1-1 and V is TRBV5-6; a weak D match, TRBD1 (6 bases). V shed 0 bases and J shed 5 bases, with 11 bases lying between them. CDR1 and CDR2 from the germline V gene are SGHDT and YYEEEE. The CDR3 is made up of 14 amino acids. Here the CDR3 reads CASSLEQGGTEAFF. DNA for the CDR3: TGTGCCAGCAGCTTGGAACAGGGCGGGACTGAAGCTTTCTTT. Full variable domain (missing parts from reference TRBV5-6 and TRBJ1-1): DAGVTQSPTHLIKTRGQQVTLRCSPKSGHDTVSWYQQALGQGPQFIFQYYEEEERQRGNFPDRFSGHQFPNYSSELNVNALLLGDSALYLCASSLEQGGTEAFFGQGTRLTVV.

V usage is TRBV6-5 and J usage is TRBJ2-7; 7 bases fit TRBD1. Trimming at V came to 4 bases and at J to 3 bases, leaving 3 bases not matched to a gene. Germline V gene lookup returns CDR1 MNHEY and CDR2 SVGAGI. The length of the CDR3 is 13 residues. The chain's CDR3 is CASSSTGDYEQYF. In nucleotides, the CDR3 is TGTGCCAGCAGTTCCACAGGGGACTACGAGCAGTACTTC.

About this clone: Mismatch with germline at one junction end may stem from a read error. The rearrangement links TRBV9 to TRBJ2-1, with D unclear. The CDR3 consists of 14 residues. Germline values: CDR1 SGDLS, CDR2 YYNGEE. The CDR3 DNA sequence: TGTGCCAGCAGCCCAGATGGTAGCAGCAATCAGCAGTTCTTC. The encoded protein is CASSPDGSSNQQFF.

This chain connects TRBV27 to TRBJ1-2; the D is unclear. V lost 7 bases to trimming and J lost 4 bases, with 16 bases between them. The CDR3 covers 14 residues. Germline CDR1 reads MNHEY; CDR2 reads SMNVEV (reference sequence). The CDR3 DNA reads TGTGCCAGCACCCCCGGCACCGGCGGCTATGGCTACACCTTC. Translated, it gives CASTPGTGGYGYTF.

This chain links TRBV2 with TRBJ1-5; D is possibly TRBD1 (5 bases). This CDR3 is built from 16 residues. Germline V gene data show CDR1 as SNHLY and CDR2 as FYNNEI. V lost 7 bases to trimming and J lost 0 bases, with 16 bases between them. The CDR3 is CASNIRGDYSNQPQHF. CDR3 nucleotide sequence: TGTGCCAGCAACATACGGGGGGATTATAGCAATCAGCCCCAGCATTTT.